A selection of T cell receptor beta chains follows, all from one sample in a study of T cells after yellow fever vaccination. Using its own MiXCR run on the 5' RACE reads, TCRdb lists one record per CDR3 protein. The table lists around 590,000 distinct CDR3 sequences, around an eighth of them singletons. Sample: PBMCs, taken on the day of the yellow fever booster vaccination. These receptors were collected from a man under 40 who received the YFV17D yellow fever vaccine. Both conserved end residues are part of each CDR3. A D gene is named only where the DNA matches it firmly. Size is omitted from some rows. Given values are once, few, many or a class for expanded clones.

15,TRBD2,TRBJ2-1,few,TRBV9,CASSVVGGGYNEQFF,TGTGCCAGCAGCGTAGTGGGGGGGGGATACAATGAGCAGTTCTTC
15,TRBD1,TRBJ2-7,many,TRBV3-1,CASSFRGSYSYEQYF,TGTGCCAGCAGTTTCAGGGGGTCCTACTCCTACGAGCAGTACTTC
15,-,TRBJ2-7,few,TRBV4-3,CASSQVKGYSYEQYF,TGCGCCAGCAGCCAAGTCAAGGGGTATAGTTACGAGCAGTACTTC
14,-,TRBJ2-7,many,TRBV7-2,CASSLARTSYEQYF,TGTGCCAGCAGCTTAGCGAGGACGTCCTACGAGCAGTACTTC
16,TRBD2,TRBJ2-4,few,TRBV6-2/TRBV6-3,CASTLTGREWGNIQYF,TGTGCCAGCACCTTAACGGGGCGGGAGTGGGGAAACATTCAGTACTTC
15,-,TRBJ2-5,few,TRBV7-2,CASSLVSGDLEAQYF,TGTGCCAGCAGCTTGGTTAGCGGAGACCTCGAGGCCCAGTACTTC
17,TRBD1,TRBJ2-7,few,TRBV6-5,CASSYAGATGGGYEQYF,TGTGCCAGCAGTTACGCCGGGGCAACAGGGGGCGGCTACGAGCAGTACTTC
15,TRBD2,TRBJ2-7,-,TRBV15,CATSRNSGGAYEQYF,TGTGCCACCAGCAGAAATTCTGGGGGGGCCTACGAGCAGTACTTC
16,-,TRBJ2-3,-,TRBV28,CASGDTRAAGTDTQYF,TGTGCCAGCGGAGACACCCGGGCGGCCGGCACAGATACGCAGTATTTT
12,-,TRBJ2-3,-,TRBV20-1,CSAREHTDTQYF,TGCAGTGCTAGAGAACACACAGATACGCAGTATTTT